The rows below give T cell receptor beta chains drawn from one sample of a study of PD-1 blockade in classical Hodgkin lymphoma. Only in-frame clones appear in the TCRdb table, and some are missing; sequencing was by immunoSEQ multiplex PCR. The sample yields approximately 20,000 clones, around 81% seen once. Source: peripheral blood mononuclear cells (PBMCs), taken before the fourth cycle of nivolumab. The source of these receptors is a human donor with classical Hodgkin lymphoma. CDR3s include the opening cysteine and the closing phenylalanine or tryptophan. D genes are given only for firm matches. Size is omitted from some rows. Given values are once, few, many or a class for expanded clones.

j_gene: TRBJ1-6; v_gene: TRBV5-4; abundance: .; d_gene: .; CDR3nt: TGTGCCAGCAGCTTGGGAGCCCAAAATAATTCACCCCTCCACTTT; CDR3aa: CASSLGAQNNSPLHF
j_gene: TRBJ2-7; v_gene: TRBV10-3; abundance: .; d_gene: TRBD2; CDR3nt: TGTGCCATCAGTGCAGGTCCCGCCCCTCAACTAGCGGGAGAAGTATACGAGCAGTACTTC; CDR3aa: CAISAGPAPQLAGEVYEQYF
j_gene: TRBJ1-1; v_gene: TRBV19; abundance: .; d_gene: .; CDR3nt: TGTGCCAGTAGTGTCGGACAAGCCACTGAAGCTTTCTTT; CDR3aa: CASSVGQATEAFF
j_gene: TRBJ2-5; v_gene: TRBV15; abundance: few; d_gene: .; CDR3nt: TGTGCCACCAGCAGAGATAATTTGGGGAGAGAGACCCAGTACTTC; CDR3aa: CATSRDNLGRETQYF
j_gene: TRBJ2-1; v_gene: TRBV10-3; abundance: few; d_gene: .; CDR3nt: TGTGCCAGCAGGACCGGGACTTCTAGCTCCTACAATGAGCAGTTCTTC; CDR3aa: CASRTGTSSSYNEQFF
j_gene: TRBJ2-7; v_gene: TRBV21-1; abundance: .; d_gene: .; CDR3nt: TGTGCCAGCAGCAACCCCCGGGACAGGGGCTTTAATACCGACGAGCAGTACTTC; CDR3aa: CASSNPRDRGFNTDEQYF
j_gene: TRBJ2-3; v_gene: TRBV5-4; abundance: .; d_gene: TRBD2; CDR3nt: TGTGCCAGCAGCCTAGCGGGGGGGAGCACAGATACGCAGTATTTT; CDR3aa: CASSLAGGSTDTQYF
j_gene: TRBJ2-7; v_gene: TRBV6-5; abundance: .; d_gene: TRBD1; CDR3nt: TGTGCCAGCTTTCCCGGGACAGGGGGACCGAGGGAGCAGTACTTC; CDR3aa: CASFPGTGGPREQYF
j_gene: TRBJ1-2; v_gene: TRBV7-2; abundance: .; d_gene: .; CDR3nt: TGTGCCAGCAGCACCCTGGTCGCTGGCTACACCTTC; CDR3aa: CASSTLVAGYTF
j_gene: TRBJ2-1; v_gene: TRBV5-1; abundance: .; d_gene: .; CDR3nt: TGCGCCAGCAGCGAAATCGGAGGAAAGCAGTTCTTC; CDR3aa: CASSEIGGKQFF
j_gene: TRBJ2-4; v_gene: TRBV6-5; abundance: few; d_gene: TRBD1; CDR3nt: TGTGCCAGCAGCTTGACAGGGGAGAACATTCAGTACTTC; CDR3aa: CASSLTGENIQYF
j_gene: TRBJ2-2; v_gene: TRBV6-5; abundance: .; d_gene: .; CDR3nt: TGTGCCAGCAGTCATTTTAGGGAGCTGTTTTTT; CDR3aa: CASSHFRELFF
j_gene: TRBJ2-7; v_gene: TRBV19; abundance: .; d_gene: TRBD1; CDR3nt: TGTGCCAGTAGTCCTTCTCGGACAGGGTTCTACGAGCAGTACTTC; CDR3aa: CASSPSRTGFYEQYF
j_gene: TRBJ2-1; v_gene: TRBV25-1; abundance: .; d_gene: .; CDR3nt: TGTGCCAGCAGTGAAGTGGGAGTACAGGGCGAGCAGTTCTTC; CDR3aa: CASSEVGVQGEQFF
j_gene: TRBJ2-3; v_gene: TRBV9; abundance: few; d_gene: .; CDR3nt: TGTGCCAGCAGCGGAGGGGACGCCTATAGCACAGATACGCAGTATTTT; CDR3aa: CASSGGDAYSTDTQYF
j_gene: TRBJ1-2; v_gene: TRBV4-2; abundance: .; d_gene: TRBD1; CDR3nt: TGTGCCAGCAGCTTGGACAGGGACTGGGACTATGGCTACACCTTC; CDR3aa: CASSLDRDWDYGYTF
j_gene: TRBJ2-1; v_gene: TRBV20-1; abundance: large; d_gene: .; CDR3nt: TGCAGTGCTCAAGAAAATGAGCAGTTCTTC; CDR3aa: CSAQENEQFF
j_gene: TRBJ1-1; v_gene: TRBV19; abundance: once; d_gene: TRBD1; CDR3nt: TGTGCCAGTAGACCCGGGACAGTGAACACTGAAGCTTTCTTT; CDR3aa: CASRPGTVNTEAFF
j_gene: TRBJ2-3; v_gene: TRBV28; abundance: .; d_gene: .; CDR3nt: TGTGCCAGCAGTTCGCCCCCGGTTAGCACAGATACGCAGTATTTT; CDR3aa: CASSSPPVSTDTQYF
j_gene: TRBJ1-2; v_gene: TRBV6-1; abundance: .; d_gene: TRBD1; CDR3nt: TGTGCCGCCCGGGACAGGGGGGCCTTCCCTGATGGCTACACCTTC; CDR3aa: CAARDRGAFPDGYTF
j_gene: TRBJ1-1; v_gene: TRBV2; abundance: .; d_gene: .; CDR3nt: TGTGCCAGCATAGAACAGGGCCCGAACACTGAAGCTTTCTTT; CDR3aa: CASIEQGPNTEAFF
j_gene: TRBJ1-2; v_gene: TRBV5-6; abundance: .; d_gene: TRBD1; CDR3nt: TGTGCCAGCAGCTTTTGGGGCCCTGACAGGGGCCGAGGCTACACCTTC; CDR3aa: CASSFWGPDRGRGYTF
j_gene: TRBJ2-7; v_gene: TRBV5-1; abundance: .; d_gene: .; CDR3nt: TGCGCCAGCAGCTTCGAGGGGCGGCGGGAGCAGTACTTC; CDR3aa: CASSFEGRREQYF
j_gene: TRBJ1-4; v_gene: TRBV5-1; abundance: .; d_gene: .; CDR3nt: TGCGCCAGCAGCTTGGCTTCAACTAATGAAAAACTGTTTTTT; CDR3aa: CASSLASTNEKLFF
j_gene: TRBJ2-1; v_gene: TRBV7-9; abundance: .; d_gene: TRBD2; CDR3nt: TGTGCCAGCAGCTTGACTAGCGGGGGGCACAATGAGCAGTTCTTC; CDR3aa: CASSLTSGGHNEQFF
j_gene: TRBJ2-1; v_gene: TRBV5-6; abundance: .; d_gene: TRBD2; CDR3nt: TGTGCCAGCAGCTTGTATCAGGGACTAGCGTTGGAGCAGTTCTTC; CDR3aa: CASSLYQGLALEQFF
j_gene: TRBJ1-5; v_gene: TRBV27; abundance: few; d_gene: .; CDR3nt: TGTGCCAGCAGTATTTCTCAGGGAAATCAGCCCCAGCATTTT; CDR3aa: CASSISQGNQPQHF
j_gene: TRBJ2-6; v_gene: TRBV19; abundance: once; d_gene: .; CDR3nt: TGTGCCAGTATCAACTCTGGGGCCAACGTCCTGACTTTC; CDR3aa: CASINSGANVLTF
j_gene: TRBJ2-3; v_gene: TRBV9; abundance: .; d_gene: .; CDR3nt: TGTGCCAGCAGCGTGGGCCCCGAGAGAGATACGCAGTATTTT; CDR3aa: CASSVGPERDTQYF
j_gene: TRBJ2-1; v_gene: TRBV21-1; abundance: .; d_gene: .; CDR3nt: TGTGCCAGCAGCAAAGTTGTGCGGGGCTCGTACAATGAGCAGTTCTTC; CDR3aa: CASSKVVRGSYNEQFF
j_gene: TRBJ2-2; v_gene: TRBV9; abundance: .; d_gene: TRBD2; CDR3nt: TGTGCCAGCAGCACAGCGGGAGGGCCCCGGGAGCTGTTTTTT; CDR3aa: CASSTAGGPRELFF
j_gene: TRBJ1-5; v_gene: TRBV28; abundance: .; d_gene: .; CDR3nt: TGTGCCAGCAGTTTCTGGCAGGGGCGCGGATATCAGCCCCAGCATTTT; CDR3aa: CASSFWQGRGYQPQHF
j_gene: TRBJ1-2; v_gene: TRBV9; abundance: few; d_gene: .; CDR3nt: TGTGCCAGCAGCCCGGACAGCCTTAATTATGGCTACACCTTC; CDR3aa: CASSPDSLNYGYTF
j_gene: TRBJ1-6; v_gene: TRBV5-5; abundance: .; d_gene: .; CDR3nt: TGTGCCAGCAGCTTGGTGTTTGTGGGCGCGGTGACACCCCTCCACTTT; CDR3aa: CASSLVFVGAVTPLHF
j_gene: TRBJ2-7; v_gene: TRBV6-1; abundance: .; d_gene: TRBD1; CDR3nt: TGTGCCAGCAGCGATTTAGGTGGGACAGCCTACGAGCAGTACTTC; CDR3aa: CASSDLGGTAYEQYF
j_gene: TRBJ2-7; v_gene: TRBV2; abundance: .; d_gene: .; CDR3nt: TGTGCCAGCAGTGTAGAGGCGGGGAAGGCTTACGAGCAGTACTTC; CDR3aa: CASSVEAGKAYEQYF
j_gene: TRBJ1-5; v_gene: TRBV27; abundance: .; d_gene: .; CDR3nt: TGTGCCAGCAGTTTGGGGGCCATGGGCAATCAGCCCCAGCATTTT; CDR3aa: CASSLGAMGNQPQHF
j_gene: TRBJ1-5; v_gene: TRBV10-2; abundance: .; d_gene: TRBD1; CDR3nt: TGCGCCAGCAGGGGACAGGGGGATCAGCCCCAGCATTTT; CDR3aa: CASRGQGDQPQHF
j_gene: TRBJ2-7; v_gene: TRBV5-8; abundance: .; d_gene: TRBD1; CDR3nt: TGTGCCAGCAGCTTGTCTGGGGACAGGCTCGTCTACGAGCAGTACTTC; CDR3aa: CASSLSGDRLVYEQYF
j_gene: TRBJ2-1; v_gene: TRBV28; abundance: .; d_gene: .; CDR3nt: TGTGCCAGCACGAGTGGGGGGCCCGGTGAGCAGTTCTTC; CDR3aa: CASTSGGPGEQFF
j_gene: TRBJ2-2; v_gene: TRBV7-2; abundance: .; d_gene: TRBD2; CDR3nt: TGTGCCAGCATTCTGGGGGGACTAGCGGGTGGAACCGGGGAGCTGTTTTTT; CDR3aa: CASILGGLAGGTGELFF
j_gene: TRBJ2-3; v_gene: TRBV18; abundance: .; d_gene: .; CDR3nt: TGTGCCAGCTCACCACCTTGGCCGCCATCTATCACAGATACGCAGTATTTT; CDR3aa: CASSPPWPPSITDTQYF
j_gene: TRBJ2-7; v_gene: TRBV30; abundance: .; d_gene: TRBD1; CDR3nt: TGTGCCTGGAGAGCTGGTTTAGGCAGGGGGCCCCACGAGCAGTACTTC; CDR3aa: CAWRAGLGRGPHEQYF
j_gene: TRBJ1-2; v_gene: TRBV6-5; abundance: .; d_gene: TRBD1; CDR3nt: TGTGCCAGCAGTTACATCGCAGGGGGGGATGGCTACACCTTC; CDR3aa: CASSYIAGGDGYTF
j_gene: TRBJ1-5; v_gene: TRBV30; abundance: .; d_gene: .; CDR3nt: TGTGCCTGGAGTAGGGCAGATAATCAGCCCCAGCATTTT; CDR3aa: CAWSRADNQPQHF
j_gene: TRBJ1-5; v_gene: TRBV18; abundance: .; d_gene: .; CDR3nt: TGTGCCAGCTCACCACTTGGGGGCGGCCAGCCCCAGCATTTT; CDR3aa: CASSPLGGGQPQHF
j_gene: TRBJ2-2; v_gene: TRBV5-1; abundance: .; d_gene: .; CDR3nt: TGCGCCAGCAGCTTACGAACTCAAGGATTGAACACCGGGGAGCTGTTTTTT; CDR3aa: CASSLRTQGLNTGELFF